Listed here are 29 T cell receptor beta chains from one sample, sequenced in a study of T cell repertoires in ileal Crohn's disease. TCRdb's table, derived via immunoSEQ multiplex PCR, lists solely in-frame clones and lacks some. The sample lists 13,000 to 15,000 clones, 65% to 80% seen once, with around 14% in the top ten. This sample's time point: inflamed ileum from the surgical specimen. Source material: ileal tissue. These receptors were obtained from an adult with Crohn's disease.

V and J are TRBV27 and TRBJ2-7, with D perhaps matching TRBD2 (6 bases). From germline, CDR1 is MNHEY and CDR2 SMNVEV (reference sequence). The CDR3 is 13 residues long. Trimming removed 8 bases at V and 2 bases at J, with 13 bases between. The CDR3 reads CASQPGGAYEQYF. Here the CDR3 DNA reads TGTGCCAGCCAGCCCGGCGGGGCCTACGAGCAGTACTTC.

This clone came up a few times. V is TRBV23-1 and J is TRBJ2-7; the D is unclear. TRBV23-1 is placed among ORFs of uncertain function. Trimming took off 1 base at V and 1 base at J, with 8 bases between the two ends. This CDR3 has 14 residues. The CDR3 coding sequence is TGCGCCAGCAGTCAATTCGTGAGGTCCTACGAGCAGTACTTC. It translates to CASSQFVRSYEQYF.

This clone has just one count. The rearrangement uses TRBV5-1 and TRBJ2-1; D call uncertain. V was cut by 6 bases and J by 6 bases, with 22 bases left in between. The germline gives CDR1 SGHRS, CDR2 YFSETQ. This CDR3 region has 16 residues. CDR3 region: CASTDPSRAFSNEQFF. The CDR3 DNA follows: TGCGCCAGCACAGACCCCAGCCGCGCATTCTCCAATGAGCAGTTCTTC. The full variable domain, with the rest looked up from reference TRBV5-1 and TRBJ2-1, is KAGVTQTPRYLIKTRGQQVTLSCSPISGHRSVSWYQQTPGQGLQFLFEYFSETQRNKGNFPGRFSGRQFSNSRSEMNVSTLELGDSALYLCASTDPSRAFSNEQFFGPGTRLTVL.

This rearrangement joins TRBV30 to TRBJ2-6; no clear D. V lost 0 bases and J lost 0, with 9 bases in between. The CDR3 sequence is 16 residues long. The germline gives CDR1 GTSNPN, CDR2 SVGIG (reference sequence). The CDR3 sequence: CAWSVAAISGANVLTF. As DNA, the CDR3 is TGTGCCTGGAGTGTGGCAGCAATCTCTGGGGCCAACGTCCTGACTTTC.

The V and J genes are TRBV10-2 and TRBJ2-1, with 11 nucleotides matching TRBD2. V lost 5 bases to trimming and J lost 7 bases; unmatched junction nucleotides: 7. This CDR3 has 15 residues. Per the germline V gene, CDR1 is WSHSY and CDR2 is SAAADI. The CDR3 nucleotides read TGCGCCAGCAGTCTAGCGGGGGGCGGTCTGAATGAGCAGTTCTTC. Translated, it gives CASSLAGGGLNEQFF.

The J gene is TRBJ1-1, the V gene TRBV6-1, with a weak D call TRBD1 (6 bases). CDR3 size: 13 residues. Germline V gives CDR1 MNHNS, CDR2 SASEGT. The V end lost 10 bases, the J end lost 2 bases, and 14 bases lay between the germline ends. CDR3 nucleotide sequence: TGTGCCACCCGCCGGACAGAAAACACTGAAGCTTTCTTT. It codes for CATRRTENTEAFF.

This clone showed up just a few times. The chain employs TRBV5-1 and TRBJ1-5, with D possibly TRBD1 on 6 matching bases. V lost 4 bases and J lost 2, with 16 bases in between. Germline values: CDR1 SGHRS, CDR2 YFSETQ. This CDR3 is built from 16 residues. CDR3 nucleotide sequence: TGCGCCAGCAGCCCCACATGGACAGTCGGCAATCAGCCCCAGCATTTT. Protein product: CASSPTWTVGNQPQHF.

The chain couples TRBV6-1 to TRBJ2-7; 10 bases are shared with TRBD2. Germline CDR1 and CDR2: MNHNS and SASEGT. The CDR3 spans 15 residues. Unmatched junction bases numbered 2, after V lost 1 base and J lost 2 bases. The CDR3 sequence is CASSEDSGGPYEQYF. CDR3 nucleotides: TGTGCCAGCAGTGAAGATAGCGGGGGGCCCTACGAGCAGTACTTC.

CDR3 in DNA: TGCGCCAGCAGTGGGACGGTCACCGGGGAGCTGTTTTTT. It yields the protein CASSGTVTGELFF. The gene calls are TRBV10-1 and TRBJ2-2; no clear D gene. V was cut by 4 bases and J by 4 bases, with 7 bases left in between. The CDR3 runs to 13 residues. CDR1 and CDR2 (germline): WNHNN, SYGVQD (reference sequence).

V usage is TRBV19 and J usage is TRBJ1-1; D uncertain. Trimming cost V 6 bases and J 1 base, with 9 bases left between them. Per the germline V gene, CDR1 is LNHDA and CDR2 is SQIVND (reference sequence). This CDR3 spans 13 amino acids. This CDR3 is CASRLSPNTEAFF. As DNA, the CDR3 is TGTGCCAGTAGGTTGAGTCCGAACACTGAAGCTTTCTTT.

V usage is TRBV5-1 and J usage is TRBJ1-1, with 8 bases fitting TRBD1. Germline lookup yields CDR1 SGHRS and CDR2 YFSETQ. With 4 bases clipped from V and 4 bases from J, the junction kept 6 bases outside the gene matches. The CDR3 is made up of 14 amino acids. The CDR3 DNA reads as TGCGCCAGCAGCCCCGGGACAGGAGGCACTGAAGCTTTCTTT. This codes for CASSPGTGGTEAFF.

In this sample, this clone is large (0.1 to 1%). The V call is TRBV4-2, the J call TRBJ2-7; TRBD2 aligns across 9 bases. This CDR3 spans 17 amino acids. Trimming removed 0 bases from V and 1 base from J; junction bases left unmatched: 7. CDR1 and CDR2 from the germline V gene are LGHNA and YNFKEQ. Written as DNA, the CDR3 is TGTGCCAGCAGCCAAGATTGGGCTAGCGGGGCTTCCTACGAGCAGTACTTC. Translating gives CASSQDWASGASYEQYF.

This chain uses TRBV10-3 with TRBJ1-2; D not resolved. Germline V gene lookup returns CDR1 ENHRY and CDR2 SYGVKD. The CDR3 length is 14 residues. The V and J ends lost 3 bases and 8 bases respectively, with 16 bases between them. CDR3 DNA: TGTGCCATCAGTGACCCCACTGGAACCGGAGGCTACACCTTC. It translates to CAISDPTGTGGYTF.

The V call is TRBV5-1, the J call TRBJ1-1, with unresolved D. Trimming removed 4 bases from V and 10 bases from J, with 14 bases in between. This CDR3 comprises 12 residues. Germline V gives CDR1 SGHRS, CDR2 YFSETQ. CDR3 DNA: TGCGCCAGCAGCCCTCTCGGGCTTCGAGCTTTCTTT. It is translated as CASSPLGLRAFF.

The CDR3 is CTSGRGGGTEAFF. The DNA for the CDR3 is TGCACCAGCGGGCGGGGAGGTGGCACTGAAGCTTTCTTT. The chain employs TRBV1 and TRBJ1-1. TRBV1 is assigned pseudogene status. The CDR3 spans 13 residues.

The chain combines TRBV5-8 with TRBJ1-1; 8 bases line up with TRBD1. With V trimmed by 8 bases and J by 4 bases, 10 bases remained unmatched. Germline CDR1 is SGHTS and CDR2 is YDEGEE. The CDR3 loop spans 14 amino acids. Here the CDR3 reads CARNRQGRSTEAFF. Here the CDR3 DNA reads TGTGCCAGGAATAGACAGGGGCGAAGCACTGAAGCTTTCTTT.

The chain is built from TRBV5-6 and TRBJ1-1; D might be TRBD1 (5 bases). V was clipped by 1 base and J by 4 bases, with 11 bases between them. Per germline, CDR1 SGHDT and CDR2 YYEEEE. This CDR3 is built from 14 residues. As DNA, the CDR3 is TGTGCCAGCAGCTTGTTTGGGGCGGCCACTGAAGCTTTCTTT. Translation gives CASSLFGAATEAFF.

The rearrangement links TRBV10-1 to TRBJ2-4, with no clear D. Trimming removed 3 bases at V and 0 bases at J, with 6 bases between. Germline assignment: CDR1 WNHNN and CDR2 SYGVQD (reference sequence). This CDR3 is built from 14 residues. This chain's CDR3 is CASSDTQAKNIQYF. The CDR3 nucleotides read TGCGCCAGCAGTGATACACAAGCCAAAAACATTCAGTACTTC.

This clone was picked up one time. This chain uses TRBV11-2 with TRBJ1-4, with D unresolved. The V and J ends lost 5 bases and 8 bases respectively, with 21 bases between them. The length of the CDR3 is 16 residues. The germline gives CDR1 SGHAT, CDR2 FQNNGV. Here the CDR3 DNA reads TGTGCCAGCAGCCCTAGGTCCGGGGTGACGGGGGAAAAACTGTTTTTT. It codes for CASSPRSGVTGEKLFF. The full variable domain, completed using reference TRBV11-2 and TRBJ1-4, is EAGVAQSPRYKIIEKRQSVAFWCNPISGHATLYWYQQILGQGPKLLIQFQNNGVVDDSQLPKDRFSAERLKGVDSTLKIQPAKLEDSAVYLCASSPRSGVTGEKLFFGSGTQLSVL.

The chain is built from TRBV5-1 and TRBJ2-3, with D perhaps TRBD1 (5 bases). The CDR3 covers 13 residues. Trimming took 1 base from V and 4 from J, leaving 7 bases between them. In germline, CDR1 is SGHRS, CDR2 YFSETQ. CDR3 protein: CASSLSGPDTQYF. The CDR3 coding sequence is TGCGCCAGCAGCTTGTCAGGGCCAGATACGCAGTATTTT.

The V and J genes are TRBV7-9 and TRBJ2-5; D unresolved. In germline, CDR1 is SEHNR, CDR2 FQNEAQ (reference sequence). There are 14 residues in the CDR3. V was pared by 1 base and J by 5 bases, with 11 bases between. The CDR3 nucleotides read TGTGCCAGCAGCTTAGTACCAGGACGGGAGACCCAGTACTTC. Translating gives CASSLVPGRETQYF. The variable domain in full, with the rest retrieved from reference TRBV7-9 and TRBJ2-5, is DTGVSQNPRHKITKRGQNVTFRCDPISEHNRLYWYRQTLGQGPEFLTYFQNEAQLEKSRLLSDRFSAERPKGSFSTLEIQRTEQGDSAMYLCASSLVPGRETQYFGPGTRLLVL.

The chain has TRBV18 and TRBJ2-7; TRBD2 matches at 10 bases. V lost 0 bases to trimming and J lost 2 bases; unmatched junction nucleotides: 1. CDR1 and CDR2 from the germline V gene are KGHSH and LQKENI. The CDR3 has 15 amino acids. As DNA, the CDR3 is TGTGCCAGCTCACCACCGCTAGCGGGGGCCTACGAGCAGTACTTC. As protein: CASSPPLAGAYEQYF.

The gene calls are TRBV2 and TRBJ2-7, with D unresolved. The CDR3 spans 12 residues. Germline loops: CDR1 SNHLY, CDR2 FYNNEI. Between the trimmed V and J ends, which lost 1 base and 10 bases, there was a span of 11 bases. In DNA, the CDR3 is TGTGCCAGCAGTGAAGGGGCGACATCTCAGTACTTC. Its protein is CASSEGATSQYF.

As concerns this clone: Different DNA sequences within this sample yield the same CDR3. The chain uses TRBV2 and TRBJ1-1; D ambiguous. From germline, CDR1 is SNHLY and CDR2 FYNNEI. The CDR3 has 13 residues. V lost 4 bases, J lost 0 bases, and 6 bases lay in between. The CDR3 here is CASSVGLNTEAFF. The DNA for the CDR3 is TGTGCCAGCAGTGTTGGTCTGAACACTGAAGCTTTCTTT.

J is TRBJ1-3 and V is TRBV6-6; a possible D gene is TRBD1 (6 bases). The CDR3 extends over 16 amino acids. Looked up from germline, CDR1 is MNHNY and CDR2 is SVGAGI (reference sequence). Trimming shortened V by 2 bases and J by 0 bases, and 11 bases separated the two germline ends. In DNA, the CDR3 is TGTGCCAGCAGTTACCCGGACAGTGACTCTGGAAACACCATATATTTT. Translated: CASSYPDSDSGNTIYF.

J is TRBJ1-1 and V is TRBV7-9; unclear D gene. CDR1 is SEHNR and CDR2 is FQNEAQ in the germline V gene (reference sequence). V lost 1 base to trimming and J lost 5 bases, with 14 bases between them. This CDR3 comprises 15 residues. The CDR3 spells CASSLVSVRGTEAFF. CDR3 bases: TGTGCCAGCAGCTTAGTTTCGGTAAGAGGGACTGAAGCTTTCTTT.

CDR3 bases: TGCAGTGCTAGGCTGAGCACTGAAGCTTTCTTT. This codes for CSARLSTEAFF. This chain joins TRBV20-1 and TRBJ1-1; D not certain. This CDR3 comprises 11 residues. Between the trimmed V and J ends, which lost 3 bases and 4 bases, there was a span of 6 bases. Looked up from germline, CDR1 is DFQATT and CDR2 is SNEGSKA (reference sequence).

About this clone itself: Other DNA sequences in this sample translate to the same CDR3. This chain links TRBV7-9 with TRBJ2-2, with TRBD2 matching over 10 bases. The germline gives CDR1 SEHNR, CDR2 FQNEAQ (reference sequence). V lost 1 base and J lost 0; bases outside the gene matches: 2. The CDR3 covers 17 residues. The chain's CDR3 is CASSLGLAGANTGELFF. CDR3 bases: TGTGCCAGCAGCTTAGGGCTAGCGGGGGCGAACACCGGGGAGCTGTTTTTT.

The chain joins TRBV6-1 to TRBJ1-1; the D is unclear. This CDR3 is 13 amino acids long. The germline V gene encodes CDR1 MNHNS and CDR2 SASEGT. Trimming stripped 6 bases from V and 4 bases from J, with 12 bases between. The DNA for the CDR3 is TGTGCCAGCAGCTTGGGGAGGGCCACTGAAGCTTTCTTT. Translation gives CASSLGRATEAFF.